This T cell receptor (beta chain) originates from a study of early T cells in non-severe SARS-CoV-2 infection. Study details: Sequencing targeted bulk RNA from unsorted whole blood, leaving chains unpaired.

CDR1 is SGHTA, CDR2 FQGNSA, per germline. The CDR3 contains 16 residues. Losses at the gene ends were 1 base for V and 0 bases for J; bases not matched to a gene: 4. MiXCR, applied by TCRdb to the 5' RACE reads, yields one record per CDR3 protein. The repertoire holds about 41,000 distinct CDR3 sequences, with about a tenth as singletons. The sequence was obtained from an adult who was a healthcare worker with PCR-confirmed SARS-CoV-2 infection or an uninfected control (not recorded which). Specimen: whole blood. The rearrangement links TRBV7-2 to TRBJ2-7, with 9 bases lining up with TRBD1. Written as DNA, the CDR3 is TGTGCCAGCAGCTTAGTCGGGACAGGGAACTCCTACGAGCAGTACTTC. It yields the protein CASSLVGTGNSYEQYF.